A single sample is the source of the 5 T cell receptor beta chains below, sequenced in a study of blood T cell repertoires in COVID-19 (TCRdb year 2020). Libraries were built with the immunoSEQ multiplex PCR assay. TCRdb limited this immuneACCESS table to in-frame rearrangements with V and J called. A share of clones is missing; checked studies link under half to unresolved V genes, and the rest is unexplained. The sample table shows some 250,000 clones, and 86% are seen once. In total, the top ten clones hold 2.5% to 3.5% of the sample. Sequenced material: peripheral blood. Receptors were obtained from a woman in her thirties who had recovered from COVID-19.

This clone has just one count. The V and J genes are TRBV10-3 and TRBJ1-6; a possible D gene is TRBD1 (5 bases). With 4 bases removed from V and 13 bases from J, the gap between germline ends came to 17 bases. Germline V gene lookup returns CDR1 ENHRY and CDR2 SYGVKD. The CDR3 is 14 amino acids. The CDR3 DNA reads TGTGCCATCAGTGTGGGGACTTTAAATGCCCCCCTCCACTTT. The encoded protein is CAISVGTLNAPLHF.

The rearrangement uses TRBV4-3 and TRBJ2-5; D uncertain. This CDR3 region has 13 residues. Per the germline V gene, CDR1 is LGHNA and CDR2 is YSLEER. The ends were cut back, 3 bases at V and 2 bases at J, with 7 bases in the middle. The CDR3 sequence: CASSQRFQETQYF. CDR3 bases: TGCGCCAGCAGCCAGAGGTTTCAAGAGACCCAGTACTTC.

The V call is TRBV7-9, the J call TRBJ1-1; D possibly corresponds to TRBD1 (5 bases). Germline values: CDR1 SEHNR, CDR2 FQNEAQ (reference sequence). V lost 1 base to trimming and J lost 6 bases, with 9 bases between them. CDR3 length: 13 amino acids. The CDR3 DNA reads as TGTGCCAGCAGCTTAGAAGGGGCCGCTGAAGCTTTCTTT. Translated: CASSLEGAAEAFF.

The chain employs TRBV20-1 and TRBJ2-7; tentatively, D is TRBD2 (5 bases). The V end was cut by 3 bases, the J end by 3 bases, with 9 bases between. Germline V CDR1 and CDR2: DFQATT, SNEGSKA (reference sequence). The CDR3 runs 12 residues. In nucleotides, the CDR3 is TGCAGTGCTAGTAGCACTAGCTACGAGCAGTACTTC. This gives the protein CSASSTSYEQYF.

In DNA form, the CDR3 reads TGTGCCAGCAGACGCCCGGGACTAGCGGAGCAGTTCTTC. It codes for CASRRPGLAEQFF. The V gene is TRBV6-5, the J gene TRBJ2-1; 10 positions agree with TRBD2. V lost 6 bases and J lost 10; bases outside the gene matches: 6. Germline V gene lookup returns CDR1 MNHEY and CDR2 SVGAGI. The CDR3 sequence is 13 residues long.